This T cell receptor beta chain came from a study of T-cell memory formation after mild COVID-19. General study results and limits: Several responding clones turned up in pre-infection memory, indicating that cross-reactive memory may have taken part. CD4+ clones that contracted lay mainly in CM and EM; CD8+ ones lay in EMRA. Clones shrinking between day 15 and 85 showed a balanced CD4/CD8 split, and those that grew later tilted toward CD4+.

Constant-segment primers served in 5'RACE that generated TCR alpha and TCR beta cDNA libraries bearing sample barcodes and UMIs. TCRdb analysed the 5' RACE reads with MiXCR anew, one entry per CDR3 protein. The table has 300,000 to 400,000 distinct CDR3 sequences, 13% to 15% seen once. Turning to this clonotype: The antigen is unknown. Compared with germline, one end of the junction differs, possibly owing to a read error.

Germline V CDR1 and CDR2: MDHEN, SYDVKM. This CDR3 comprises 12 residues. The sample was PBMCs or a T cell subset sorted from them (not recorded which). The rearrangement uses TRBV28 and TRBJ1-4; no firm D call. The source of this sequence is a man younger than 30 who had mild COVID-19 (a few samples of this study predate the infection). Cell type and time point are not known. This chain's CDR3 is CASSSLDGQVNF. In DNA, the CDR3 is TGTGCCAGCAGTTCCCTTGACGGCCAGGTTAATTTT.